This T cell receptor beta chain came from a study of cytomegalovirus exposure and HLA in healthy donors. The study, taken as a whole, reports: In vitro experiments confirmed that a few CMV-associated chains were specific for CMV antigens.

This clone is a singleton in its sample. Its antigen is undetermined. Germline V gives CDR1 WNHNN, CDR2 SYGVQD (reference sequence). Trimming left V 0 bases short and J 6 bases short, with 9 bases between. CDR3 length: 14 residues. Some clones are missing from TCRdb's copy, which holds only in-frame ones; the method was immunoSEQ multiplex PCR. The repertoire holds approximately 60,000 clones, with around nine tenths as singletons. The genes are TRBV10-1 and TRBJ2-1; a weak D match, TRBD2 (5 bases). The receptor was isolated from a man in his late teens or twenties in good health and CMV-seronegative. The sample taken for sequencing was PBMCs. CDR3 sequence reads: CASSESGGSNEQFF. The DNA of the CDR3 is TGCGCCAGCAGTGAGTCTGGAGGTTCCAATGAGCAGTTCTTC.